This T cell receptor (beta chain) was sequenced in a study of beta chain features in type 1 diabetes. Study-wide background: Examination covered roughly 100,000,000 sorted cells spanning all samples.

A word on this clone: Its specificity is unknown.

Expressed TCRB transcripts were sequenced after all isolated RNA was converted to cDNA. The average read count of naive, central memory and regulatory T cell samples was about 3.3 million. Only in-frame clones appear in the TCRdb table, and some are missing; sequencing was by immunoSEQ multiplex PCR. The sample yields about 370,000 clones, roughly 15% seen once. Germline V gene lookup returns CDR1 SNHLY and CDR2 FYNNEI. The CDR3 has 15 amino acids. Losses at the gene ends were 9 bases for V and 5 bases for J; bases not matched to a gene: 15. Study findings and constraints: At VDJ recombination sites, type 1 diabetes patients had fewer insertions and more deleted nucleotides. cDNA-based reads could over-represent cells with high TCR expression.

V usage is TRBV2 and J usage is TRBJ2-7; 8 nucleotides match TRBD2. Sequenced material: naive CD4+ T cells from blood. This TCR was recovered from a woman younger than 35 in good health. CDR3 amino acids: CASRTSSGRGNEQYF. CDR3 DNA: TGTGCCAGTCGGACTTCCAGCGGGAGAGGCAACGAGCAGTACTTC. The whole variable domain, filled in from reference TRBV2 and TRBJ2-7, reads EPEVTQTPSHQVTQMGQEVILRCVPISNHLYFYWYRQILGQKVEFLVSFYNNEISEKSEIFDDQFSVERPDGSNFTLKIRSTKLEDSAMYFCASRTSSGRGNEQYFGPGTRLTVT.